One sample yielded the 13 T cell receptor beta chains listed below, sequenced in a study of blood T cell repertoires in COVID-19 (dated by TCRdb to the early 2020s). The method was the immunoSEQ multiplex PCR assay. TCRdb limited this immuneACCESS table to in-frame rearrangements with V and J called. A share of clones is missing; checked studies link under half to unresolved V genes, and the rest is unexplained. The table for this sample lists roughly 37,000 clones; around 80% of them were counted only once. The ten largest clones capture 2% of the sample. Sample: peripheral blood. These TCRs come from a man aged 55 to 70 with active COVID-19.

The chain links TRBV7-9 to TRBJ2-1; 13 bases match TRBD2. CDR3 length: 16 residues. V trimming: 4 bases; J trimming: 9 bases; junction bases outside the gene matches: 9. CDR1 is SEHNR and CDR2 is FQNEAQ in the germline V gene (reference sequence). This CDR3 reads CASSSTSGRAVVEQFF. CDR3 sequence (DNA): TGTGCCAGCAGCTCTACTAGCGGGAGGGCTGTGGTTGAGCAGTTCTTC.

Note on this clone: Other DNA sequences within the sample encode an identical CDR3. The chain employs TRBV14 and TRBJ2-3; the D is unclear. This CDR3 is built from 12 residues. Germline CDR1 and CDR2: SGHDN and FVKESK. V shed 4 bases and J shed 2 bases, with 4 bases lying between them. The CDR3 here is CASSPFTDTQYF. CDR3 in DNA: TGTGCCAGCAGCCCCTTCACAGATACGCAGTATTTT.

The rearrangement joins TRBV6-1 to TRBJ1-2, with 8 nucleotides matching TRBD1. The germline gives CDR1 MNHNS, CDR2 SASEGT. The CDR3 contains 15 residues. Trimming at V came to 1 base and at J to 5 bases, leaving 6 bases not matched to a gene. CDR3 region: CASSEVPGGSYGYTF. The CDR3 bases are TGTGCCAGCAGTGAAGTTCCAGGGGGCTCGTATGGCTACACCTTC.

This clone was counted only a few times. The CDR3 here is CASSSQEGRAIYF. DNA for the CDR3: TGTGCCAGCAGCTCTCAGGAGGGTAGGGCCATATATTTT. The chain joins TRBV11-2 to TRBJ1-3; unclear D gene. CDR1 SGHAT and CDR2 FQNNGV come from the germline V gene. Trimming removed 4 bases from V and 11 bases from J, with 15 bases in between. The CDR3 contains 13 residues.

The CDR3 DNA is TGTGCCAGCAGGTCCGGGACAGGGAGCGGGCAGTACTTC. It specifies CASRSGTGSGQYF. The rearrangement links TRBV6-5 to TRBJ2-7, with TRBD1 identical over 9 bases. V gave up 6 bases and J gave up 9 bases; unmatched junction bases: 9. Germline CDR1 MNHEY, CDR2 SVGAGI. The CDR3 is made up of 13 amino acids.

The chain joins TRBV6-5 to TRBJ1-1; D remains unclear. Looked up from germline, CDR1 is MNHEY and CDR2 is SVGAGI. The CDR3 extends over 15 amino acids. The V and J ends lost 0 bases and 5 bases respectively, with 13 bases between them. The CDR3 DNA sequence: TGTGCCAGCAGTTACTCAGAGGCCTCGGGAACTGAAGCTTTCTTT. This translates into CASSYSEASGTEAFF.

The J gene is TRBJ2-7, the V gene TRBV6-2 or TRBV6-3, with D uncertain. The CDR3 runs 11 residues. Germline V gene sequence: CDR1 MNHEY, CDR2 SVGEGT. V lost 6 bases to trimming and J lost 3 bases, with 6 bases between them. The CDR3 sequence is CASSPLYEQYF. The CDR3 nucleotides read TGTGCCAGCAGCCCCCTCTACGAGCAGTACTTC.

Here the CDR3 reads CASSPQTQNTEAFF. For the CDR3, the DNA is TGTGCCAGCTCACCCCAAACTCAGAACACTGAAGCTTTCTTT. The chain links TRBV18 to TRBJ1-1; the D is unclear. Germline CDR1 is KGHSH and CDR2 is LQKENI. Trimming removed 3 bases at V and 1 base at J, with 9 bases between. There are 14 residues in the CDR3.

V gene TRBV7-6 combines with J gene TRBJ1-2; 8 positions agree with TRBD1. This CDR3 contains 17 residues. In germline, CDR1 is SGHVS, CDR2 FNYEAQ. V gave up 2 bases and J gave up 7 bases; unmatched junction bases: 15. CDR3 DNA: TGTGCCAGCAGCTTAACAACCGGACAGGGTAGTCAGGGTGGCTACACCTTC. This sequence encodes CASSLTTGQGSQGGYTF.

This clone showed up just once. The chain couples TRBV9 to TRBJ2-1; TRBD2 agrees at 10 bases. The CDR3 runs 16 residues. V shed 0 bases, J shed 8 bases, and the junction held 8 bases outside the gene matches. Germline CDR1 SGDLS, CDR2 YYNGEE. CDR3 amino acids: CASSVAGASGSDEQFF. DNA of the CDR3: TGTGCCAGCAGCGTAGCAGGGGCTAGCGGGAGTGATGAGCAGTTCTTC.

CDR3 in DNA: TGTGCCAGCACAAACTGGGGGGTAAATCAGCCCCAGCATTTT. It yields the protein CASTNWGVNQPQHF. The chain joins TRBV7-2 to TRBJ1-5, with D maybe TRBD1 (5 bases). The V end was cut by 7 bases, the J end by 4 bases, with 14 bases between. The germline gives CDR1 SGHTA, CDR2 FQGNSA. The CDR3 totals 14 residues.

The chain carries TRBV7-9 and TRBJ2-2; 7 bases agree with TRBD1. CDR3 length: 16 amino acids. Germline V gives CDR1 SEHNR, CDR2 FQNEAQ (reference sequence). V was clipped by 1 base and J by 4 bases; unmatched bases: 6. CDR3 sequence: CASSLGAGGPTGELFF. The CDR3 DNA reads as TGTGCCAGCAGCTTAGGTGCAGGGGGTCCCACCGGGGAGCTGTTTTTT.

This clone was detected only once. The chain employs TRBV9 and TRBJ2-7, with 7 bases fitting TRBD2. Per the germline V gene, CDR1 is SGDLS and CDR2 is YYNGEE. This CDR3 has 13 amino acids. V lost 4 bases, J lost 5 bases, and 6 bases stayed unmatched. The CDR3 here is CASSPHSGDEQYF. CDR3 DNA sequence: TGTGCCAGCAGCCCTCACAGCGGGGACGAGCAGTACTTC.